The clone carrying this T cell receptor (beta chain) appeared once. This sample was included in a study of blood T cells in healthy people across ages. Next came a second PCR, run for roughly 6 to 11 cycles, which used a sample-barcoded 5' primer along with a J-beta primer mix. A single record per CDR3 protein comes from TCRdb applying MiXCR to the 5' RACE reads. The sample lists just under 900,000 distinct CDR3 sequences, 25% to 35% seen once, with around 15% in the top ten. This CDR3 has 14 residues. From germline, CDR1 is SGHRS and CDR2 YFSETQ. Trimming removed 0 bases at V and 10 bases at J, with 16 bases between.

The sequence derives from an elderly woman in good health. The sequencing input was blood. V gene TRBV5-1 combines with J gene TRBJ1-1, with TRBD1 as a possible D gene (6 bases). CDR3 region: CASSLAQGLDGAFF. As DNA, the CDR3 is TGCGCCAGCAGCTTGGCACAGGGTCTGGACGGAGCTTTCTTT.